The clone carrying this T cell receptor beta chain was observed a few times. What it binds is unknown. This entry comes from a study of vaccination and CD4 T cells after COVID-19. Across the whole study: Investigators stimulated cells with overlapping spike peptides drawn from SARS-CoV-2, HCoV-NL63, HCoV-OC43 and HCoV-229E. General observations from the study: SARS-CoV-2-reactive clonotype medians increased from about 20 to 38, not significantly. When vaccine-specific clones from convalescent patients were examined, 304 of 307 were spike mono-reactive.

Once obtained from cultured CD4+ T cells, the DNA was sequenced using the Oncomine TCR Beta short-read assay. In TCRdb, the PCR reads were re-called with MiXCR into one record per CDR3 protein. The sample lists some 19,000 distinct CDR3 sequences, approximately 49% occurring once. This sample's treatment: roughly 10-day PBMC culture with coronavirus spike peptide pools or control peptides (ViraFEST assay). Once peptide pools had expanded antigen-specific T cells, ViraFEST sequenced TCRs. The receptor was isolated from a human donor who had recovered from COVID-19. Material for sequencing was CD4+ T cells from blood, cultured in vitro.

The CDR3 region is CASSPSGNTEAFF. The CDR3 coding sequence is TGTGCCAGCAGCCCTTCAGGGAACACTGAAGCTTTCTTT. This chain connects TRBV7-3 to TRBJ1-1; D not resolved. V was pared by 5 bases and J by 1 base, with 8 bases between. CDR1 is SGHTA, CDR2 FQGTGA, per germline. The length of the CDR3 is 13 residues.